This TCR beta chain was recorded in a study of Ad26.COV2.S vaccination and SARS-CoV-2 variants. For the study at large: Once, or twice with 56 days between doses, Ad26.COV2.S was given intramuscularly.

TCRdb keeps only in-frame clones here, not all; method: immunoSEQ multiplex PCR. This table has roughly 320,000 clones, approximately 86% appearing once. Germline loops: CDR1 SGHRS, CDR2 YFSETQ. With 1 base clipped from V and 4 bases from J, the junction kept 8 bases outside the gene matches. The CDR3 is 16 amino acids. In the case of this clone: Antigen unknown.

Treatment denoted: around 19 received Ad26.COV2.S at low or high dose, single or two shots; 5 received placebo; per-sample allocation not given. Sampling was done on day 63 after the first vaccine or placebo injection. Study-level points and caveats: After vaccination, substantial breadth of spike-specific CD8+ and CD4+ responses was reported. Across vaccine and placebo recipients, the breadth of non-spike TCRs was similar. Estimates derived from TCR breadth and depth analyses may have underestimated total T cell responses.

The receptor's source is a person aged 18-65 years who received the Ad26.COV2.S COVID-19 vaccine or a placebo. The sample consisted of peripheral blood, taken in a trial of Ad26.COV2.S vaccine versus placebo. This chain connects TRBV5-1 to TRBJ2-5; 9 bases align to TRBD1. CDR3 nucleotides: TGCGCCAGCAGCTTGTGGACAGGGGTAAGGGGAGAGACCCAGTACTTC. Residues: CASSLWTGVRGETQYF. Full variable domain (outside the CDR3, taken from reference TRBV5-1 and TRBJ2-5): KAGVTQTPRYLIKTRGQQVTLSCSPISGHRSVSWYQQTPGQGLQFLFEYFSETQRNKGNFPGRFSGRQFSNSRSEMNVSTLELGDSALYLCASSLWTGVRGETQYFGPGTRLLVL.